This TCR beta chain originates from a study of shared clonotypes between healthy human individuals. V trimming: 4 bases; J trimming: 0 bases; junction bases outside the gene matches: 15. Germline V gene sequence: CDR1 SGDLS, CDR2 YYNGEE. The CDR3 has 19 amino acids. Several immunoSEQ 96-well plates shared each subset's DNA, each plate a replicate. This table comes from immunoSEQ multiplex PCR, and its TCRdb copy is limited to in-frame clones, with some not included. The sample includes 2 million to 3 million clones, approximately 92% of them seen just once. The chain recombines TRBV9 with TRBJ2-3; 9 bases align to TRBD1. The sequence came from a man younger than 35 in good health. Sequencing was performed on naive CD4+ T cells sorted from blood. Subset of the sample: CD45RA+ positively selected. CDR3 protein: CASSTTGTGTSFSTDTQYF. The CDR3 nucleotides are TGTGCCAGCAGCACCACCGGGACAGGGACATCATTTAGCACAGATACGCAGTATTTT.